Below are 8 T cell receptor beta chains sequenced from a single sample in a study of Ad26.COV2.S vaccination and SARS-CoV-2 variants. As for treatment: about 20 received Ad26.COV2.S at low or high dose, single or two shots; about five received placebo; per-sample allocation not given. Collection of the samples took place on day 63 after the first injection of vaccine or placebo. Some clones are missing from TCRdb's copy, which holds only in-frame ones; the method was immunoSEQ multiplex PCR. The sample includes hundreds of thousands of clones, approximately 90% of them seen just once. The source material was peripheral blood, sampled in a trial of Ad26.COV2.S vaccine versus placebo. These TCRs come from a person between 18 and 59 years old who received the Ad26.COV2.S COVID-19 vaccine or a placebo.

This chain links TRBV5-1 with TRBJ2-7, with 7 bases matching TRBD1. The V gene end was trimmed by 0 bases and the J gene end by 0 bases; junction bases not matched to a gene: 3. Germline CDR1 reads SGHRS; CDR2 reads YFSETQ. The CDR3 has 15 amino acids. CDR3 DNA: TGCGCCAGCAGCTTGGGACAGGGAAGCTCCTACGAGCAGTACTTC. This gives the protein CASSLGQGSSYEQYF.

The chain joins TRBV15 to TRBJ1-5, with D perhaps TRBD1 (6 bases). Trimming took off 0 bases at V and 3 bases at J, with 15 bases between the two ends. The germline V gene encodes CDR1 LNHNV and CDR2 YYDKDF (reference sequence). The CDR3 has 17 residues. CDR3 nucleotide sequence: TGTGCCACCAGCAGAGAGCTATCGGACAGTCCCAATCAGCCCCAGCATTTT. Amino acids: CATSRELSDSPNQPQHF.

This chain joins TRBV29-1 and TRBJ2-1; weak D call: TRBD1 (6 bases). Germline assignment: CDR1 SQVTM and CDR2 ANQGSEA. The CDR3 length is 12 residues. V was cut by 4 bases and J by 4 bases, with 8 bases left in between. The CDR3 reads CSVGTEYNEQFF. The CDR3 nucleotides read TGCAGCGTTGGGACAGAGTACAATGAGCAGTTCTTC.

The gene calls are TRBV5-6 and TRBJ2-4; 8 nucleotides line up with TRBD1. The CDR3 spans 14 residues. With V trimmed by 3 bases and J by 8 bases, 7 bases remained unmatched. The germline gives CDR1 SGHDT, CDR2 YYEEEE. CDR3 bases: TGTGCCAGCAGCTCAATGACAGGGGTTCACATTCAGTACTTC. It codes for CASSSMTGVHIQYF. The full variable domain, completed using reference TRBV5-6 and TRBJ2-4, is DAGVTQSPTHLIKTRGQQVTLRCSPKSGHDTVSWYQQALGQGPQFIFQYYEEEERQRGNFPDRFSGHQFPNYSSELNVNALLLGDSALYLCASSSMTGVHIQYFGAGTRLSVL.

The chain combines TRBV19 with TRBJ2-7; D is possibly TRBD1 (6 bases). The length of the CDR3 is 16 residues. Trimming removed 3 bases from V and 2 bases from J, with 17 bases in between. Germline CDR1 and CDR2: LNHDA and SQIVND (reference sequence). CDR3 protein: CASSIDTGTPTYEQYF. The CDR3 DNA follows: TGTGCCAGTAGTATCGACACCGGGACACCTACCTACGAGCAGTACTTC.

The V call is TRBV7-2, the J call TRBJ1-2; D uncertain. Trimming pared 6 bases from V and 3 bases from J, leaving 14 bases between. The CDR3 covers 14 residues. The germline gives CDR1 SGHTA, CDR2 FQGNSA. As DNA, the CDR3 is TGTGCCAGCAGAACTAGGGTCGGGGACTATGGCTACACCTTC. It codes for CASRTRVGDYGYTF. Supplemented by reference TRBV7-2 and TRBJ1-2, the full variable domain reads GAGVSQSPSNKVTEKGKDVELRCDPISGHTALYWYRQSLGQGLEFLIYFQGNSAPDKSGLPSDRFSAERTGGSVSTLTIQRTQQEDSAVYLCASRTRVGDYGYTFGSGTRLTVV.

The chain is built from TRBV5-4 and TRBJ2-5; 11 nucleotides match TRBD2. This CDR3 is 14 amino acids long. Germline assignment: CDR1 SGHNT and CDR2 YYREEE (reference sequence). The ends lost 5 bases at V and 5 bases at J; junction bases unmatched: 5. In DNA form, the CDR3 reads TGTGCCAGCAGTAAAGGACTAGCGGGCGAGACCCAGTACTTC. Residues: CASSKGLAGETQYF. Full variable domain (missing parts from reference TRBV5-4 and TRBJ2-5): ETGVTQSPTHLIKTRGQQVTLRCSSQSGHNTVSWYQQALGQGPQFIFQYYREEENGRGNFPPRFSGLQFPNYSSELNVNALELDDSALYLCASSKGLAGETQYFGPGTRLLVL.

This chain joins TRBV21-1 and TRBJ1-1; TRBD1, the table's D call, was not compared with the DNA. TRBV21-1 is given as a pseudogene. CDR3 size: 17 residues. The CDR3 here is CASSEPGQESMNTEAFF. The CDR3 DNA is TGTGCCAGCAGCGAACCGGGACAGGAGTCGATGAACACTGAAGCTTTCTTT.